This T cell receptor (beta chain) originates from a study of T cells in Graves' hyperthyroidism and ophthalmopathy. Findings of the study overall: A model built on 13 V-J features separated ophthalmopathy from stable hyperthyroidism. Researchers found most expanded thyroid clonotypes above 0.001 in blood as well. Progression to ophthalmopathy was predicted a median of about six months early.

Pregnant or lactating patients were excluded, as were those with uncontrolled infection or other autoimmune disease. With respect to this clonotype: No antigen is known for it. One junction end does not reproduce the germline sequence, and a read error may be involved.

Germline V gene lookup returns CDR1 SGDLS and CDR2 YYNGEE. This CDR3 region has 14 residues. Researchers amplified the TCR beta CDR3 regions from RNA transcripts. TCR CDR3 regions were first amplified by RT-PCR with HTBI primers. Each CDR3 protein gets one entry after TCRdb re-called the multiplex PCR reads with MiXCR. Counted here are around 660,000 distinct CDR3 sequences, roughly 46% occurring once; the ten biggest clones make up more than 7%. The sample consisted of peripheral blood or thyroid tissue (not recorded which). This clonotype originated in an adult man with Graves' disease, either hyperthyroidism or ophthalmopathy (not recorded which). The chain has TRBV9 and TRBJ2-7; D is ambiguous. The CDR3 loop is CASTLGPSSYEQYF. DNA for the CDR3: TGCGCCAGCACACTTGGGCCTAGCTCCTACGAGCAGTACTTC.